The clone carrying this T cell receptor beta chain has a single count. The CDR3 is 18 amino acids. Trimming removed 7 bases from V and 2 bases from J, with 26 bases in between. Everyone who took part was about 18 to 90 years old, and they came from about two dozen US areas. Those designated as exposed participants met a COVID-19 case within 2 weeks before study entry. This record comes from a study of blood T cell repertoires in COVID-19. Profiled with immunoSEQ multiplex PCR; TCRdb holds only in-frame clones, not every one. The sample has roughly 140,000 clones, approximately 80% seen once. This sequence originates from a woman between 18 and 29 years old who had been exposed to COVID-19. The chain couples TRBV6-7 to TRBJ2-5; TRBD1 might be the D (5 bases). TRBV6-7 counts as an open reading frame of uncertain function. Source material: PBMCs or T cells enriched from blood (not recorded which). In DNA, the CDR3 is TGTGCCAGCACCAATCCAGGGTTATGGAAACGAGGACAAGAGACCCAGTACTTC. Protein product: CASTNPGLWKRGQETQYF.